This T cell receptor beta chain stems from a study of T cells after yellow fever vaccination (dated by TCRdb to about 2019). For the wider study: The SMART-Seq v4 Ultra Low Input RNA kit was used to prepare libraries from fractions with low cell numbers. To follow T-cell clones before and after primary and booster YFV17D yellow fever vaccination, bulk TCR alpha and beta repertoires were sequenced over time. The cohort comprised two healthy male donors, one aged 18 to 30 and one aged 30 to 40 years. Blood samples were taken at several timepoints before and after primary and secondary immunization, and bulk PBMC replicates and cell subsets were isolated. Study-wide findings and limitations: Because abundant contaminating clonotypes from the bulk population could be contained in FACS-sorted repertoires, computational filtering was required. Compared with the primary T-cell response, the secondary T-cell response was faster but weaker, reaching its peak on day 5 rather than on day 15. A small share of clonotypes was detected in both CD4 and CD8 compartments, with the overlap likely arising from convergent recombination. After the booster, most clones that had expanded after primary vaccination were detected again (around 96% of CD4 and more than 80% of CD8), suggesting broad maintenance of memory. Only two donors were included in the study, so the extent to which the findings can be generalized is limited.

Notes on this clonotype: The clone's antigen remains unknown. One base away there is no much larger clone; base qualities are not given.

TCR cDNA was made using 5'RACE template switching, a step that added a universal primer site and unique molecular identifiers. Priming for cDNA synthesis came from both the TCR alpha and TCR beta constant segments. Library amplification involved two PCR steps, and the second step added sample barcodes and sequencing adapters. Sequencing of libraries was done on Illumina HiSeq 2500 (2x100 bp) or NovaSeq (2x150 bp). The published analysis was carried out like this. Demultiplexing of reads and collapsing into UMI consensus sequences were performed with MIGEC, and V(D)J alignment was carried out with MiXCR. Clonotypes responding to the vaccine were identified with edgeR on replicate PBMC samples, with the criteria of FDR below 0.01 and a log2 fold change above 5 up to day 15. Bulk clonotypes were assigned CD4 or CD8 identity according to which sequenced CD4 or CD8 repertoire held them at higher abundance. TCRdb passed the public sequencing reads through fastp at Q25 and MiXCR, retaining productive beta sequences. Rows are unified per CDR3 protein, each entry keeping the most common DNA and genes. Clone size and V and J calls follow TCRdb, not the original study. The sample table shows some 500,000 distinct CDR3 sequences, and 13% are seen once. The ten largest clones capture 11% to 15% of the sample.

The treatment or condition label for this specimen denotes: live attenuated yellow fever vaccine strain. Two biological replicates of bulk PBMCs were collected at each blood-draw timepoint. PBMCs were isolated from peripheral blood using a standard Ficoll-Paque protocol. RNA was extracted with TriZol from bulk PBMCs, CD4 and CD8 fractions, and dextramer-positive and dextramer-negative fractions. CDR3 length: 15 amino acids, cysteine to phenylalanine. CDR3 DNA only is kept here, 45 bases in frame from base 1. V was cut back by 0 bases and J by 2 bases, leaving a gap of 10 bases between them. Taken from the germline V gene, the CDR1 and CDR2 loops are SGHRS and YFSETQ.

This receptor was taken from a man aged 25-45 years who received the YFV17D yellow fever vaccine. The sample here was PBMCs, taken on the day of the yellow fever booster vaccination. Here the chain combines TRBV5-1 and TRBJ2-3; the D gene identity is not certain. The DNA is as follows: TGCGCCAGCAGCTTGGACGTGGATTTCACAGATACGCAGTATTTT. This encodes CASSLDVDFTDTQYF. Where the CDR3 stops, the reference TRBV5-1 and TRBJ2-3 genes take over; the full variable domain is KAGVTQTPRYLIKTRGQQVTLSCSPISGHRSVSWYQQTPGQGLQFLFEYFSETQRNKGNFPGRFSGRQFSNSRSEMNVSTLELGDSALYLCASSLDVDFTDTQYFGPGTRLTVL.